A single sample is the source of the 2 T cell receptor beta chains below, sequenced in a study of identical twins' blood T cells. TCRdb reprocessed the 5' RACE reads with MiXCR, giving one entry per CDR3 protein. The sample has a few hundred thousand distinct CDR3 sequences, about 28% seen once. The sequenced sample consisted of PBMCs. These receptors were collected from a woman aged 18 to 55 in good health.

Concerning this clonotype itself: Relative to the germline gene, one junction end is altered; a read error may explain this. This chain joins TRBV7-9 and TRBJ1-4; the match to TRBD1 covers 7 bases. The CDR3 is made up of 14 amino acids. Germline-derived CDR1 and CDR2 are SEHNR and FQNEAQ (reference sequence). The CDR3 is CASSSTDRRERLFF. For the CDR3, the DNA is TGTGCCAGCAGCTCTACGGACAGGCGGGAAAGACTGTTTTTT.

J is TRBJ2-1 and V is TRBV30; D unresolved. CDR1 and CDR2 from the germline V gene are GTSNPN and SVGIG (reference sequence). The CDR3 is 14 residues long. Trimming took off 2 bases at V and 4 bases at J, with 12 bases between the two ends. The CDR3, as DNA: TGTGCCTGGAGTCATTTTAACCATTACAATGAGCAGTTCTTC. As protein: CAWSHFNHYNEQFF.